The rows below give T cell receptor beta chains drawn from one sample of a study of monozygotic twins with inflammatory bowel disease. TCRdb re-called the 5' RACE reads; every CDR3 protein appears as one record, without DNA. The sample has nearly 450,000 distinct CDR3 sequences. Sample: blood. Receptors were obtained from a human donor with ulcerative colitis or Crohn's disease, or a healthy co-twin of an affected twin (not recorded which). Each CDR3 is given with its conserved first and last residue.

v_call	j_call	cdr3_aa
TRBV7-3	TRBJ2-1	CASSPSSDSYNEQFF
TRBV7-9	TRBJ2-1	CASSQNSGSGYNEQFF
TRBV10-3	TRBJ2-3	CAISETGTSTDTQYF
TRBV2	TRBJ1-3	CASSVLVGSGNTIYF
TRBV2	TRBJ1-5	CASRYRGQDQPQHF
TRBV27	TRBJ2-7	CASSFGPDAEQYF
TRBV12-3/TRBV12-4	TRBJ2-3	CASSLEGPPDTQYF
TRBV7-9	TRBJ2-1	CASSGDKGISEQFF
TRBV12-3/TRBV12-4	TRBJ2-4	CASSSGRGDIQYF
TRBV29-1	TRBJ2-1	CSVEDPGEQFF
TRBV3-1	TRBJ2-7	CASSQLSSYEQYF
TRBV5-5	TRBJ2-5	CASSWGAVGGIQETQYF
TRBV29-1	TRBJ2-5	CSVEPPGKETQYF
TRBV20-1	TRBJ2-5	CSAGDWQQETQYF
TRBV7-9	TRBJ2-5	CASSSGTGQETQYF
TRBV4-3	TRBJ1-2	CASSQDAGNYGYTF
TRBV18	TRBJ2-5	CASSWRGQETQYF
TRBV10-3	TRBJ2-3	CAIRGSGGTDTQYF
TRBV6-2/TRBV6-3	TRBJ2-2	CASRSRQGTGELFF
TRBV4-1	TRBJ2-1	CASSQDRTEINEQFF
TRBV18	TRBJ1-2	CASSRIGQGDYGYTF
TRBV29-1	TRBJ1-6	CSVAPGDNSPLHF
TRBV27	TRBJ2-7	CASSFGQGNYEQYF
TRBV28	TRBJ1-2	CASSLGTIYGYTF
TRBV7-2	TRBJ1-4	CASSRGTGEGEKLFF
TRBV11-2	TRBJ2-7	CASSSLLIRDFSSYEQYF
TRBV29-1	TRBJ2-3	CSVTPPGTDTQYF
TRBV29-1	TRBJ2-3	CSVEFSTDTQYF
TRBV6-2/TRBV6-3	TRBJ2-2	CASIPDLSTGELFF
TRBV5-1	TRBJ2-1	CASSPSGGGVYEQFF
TRBV20-1	TRBJ2-7	CSARGGLAGAGGEQYF
TRBV29-1	TRBJ1-1	CSVGGPANTEAFF
TRBV29-1	TRBJ2-2	CSGGGGRGGELFF
TRBV15	TRBJ2-7	CATSTAWYYEQYF
TRBV5-1	TRBJ2-2	CASSLGQGNTGELFF
TRBV5-1	TRBJ2-7	CASSSGSSSYEQYF
TRBV30	TRBJ1-5	CAWSVINQPQHF
TRBV9	TRBJ1-1	CASSVNQGAVTEAFF
TRBV20-1	TRBJ2-1	CSATGLVYNEQFF
TRBV7-3	TRBJ2-2	CASSLTGSTGELFF
TRBV7-2	TRBJ2-7	CASSVREGFNEQYF
TRBV20-1	TRBJ1-1	CSASARTELIF